The source of this T cell receptor beta chain is a study of blood T cell repertoires in COVID-19. In the study overall: Sources were T cells, B-cell-depleted T cells, or PBMCs; the material itself was cDNA or gDNA.

Original handling: For nucleated cells, counts were estimated from reference gene primer amplification. TCRdb keeps only in-frame clones here, not all; method: immunoSEQ multiplex PCR. The DNA was the basis for D and trimming; V, J and clone size are from that table. This sample carries tens of thousands of clones, 89% of them seen once, and the ten largest clones take 13% to 15%. The clonotype originates from an older woman with active COVID-19. Sequences were obtained from peripheral blood.

The CDR3: CASSFEGGRDTQYF. The CDR3 coding sequence is TGTGCCAGCAGTTTTGAGGGGGGGCGTGATACGCAGTATTTT. V usage is TRBV6-5 and J usage is TRBJ2-3, with a possible D match to TRBD2 (7 bases). Germline CDR1 reads MNHEY; CDR2 reads SVGAGI. This CDR3 is 14 amino acids long. V shed 4 bases and J shed 6 bases, with 14 bases lying between them.